The 9 T cell receptor beta chains below all came from one sample that was sequenced in a study of blood T cell repertoires in COVID-19 (dated by TCRdb to about 2020). Library preparation was by the immunoSEQ multiplex PCR assay. TCRdb stores this immuneACCESS table with in-frame sequences only. Part of the clones is absent; in the studies checked, under half of the shortfall reflects unresolved V genes, and no reason is known for the rest. The sample table shows some 400,000 clones, and approximately 92% are seen once. The ten largest clones represent 1.1% of the sample. The sample consisted of PBMCs or T cells enriched from blood (not recorded which). The receptors originated from a man aged 25 to 40 who had recovered from COVID-19.

V is TRBV30 and J is TRBJ2-7; unclear D gene. This CDR3 is 12 amino acids long. Trimming removed 2 bases from V and 1 base from J, with 6 bases in between. Germline V gene lookup returns CDR1 GTSNPN and CDR2 SVGIG (reference sequence). The CDR3 coding sequence is TGTGCCTGGAGTCGTCCGTCCTACGAGCAGTACTTC. It specifies CAWSRPSYEQYF. The entire variable domain, with the rest obtained from reference TRBV30 and TRBJ2-7, is as follows: SQTIHQWPATLVQPVGSPLSLECTVEGTSNPNLYWYRQAAGRGLQLLFYSVGIGQISSEVPQNLSASRPQDRQFILSSKKLLLSDSGFYLCAWSRPSYEQYFGPGTRLTVT.

The chain employs TRBV18 and TRBJ2-7, with a possible D match to TRBD2 (6 bases). The germline V gene has CDR1 KGHSH and CDR2 LQKENI. The CDR3 runs to 13 residues. V was cut by 0 bases and J by 5 bases, with 8 bases left in between. The CDR3 loop reads CASSPPASDEQYF. CDR3 DNA: TGTGCCAGCTCACCACCGGCTAGCGACGAGCAGTACTTC.

The rearrangement links TRBV18 to TRBJ2-5; D uncertain. This CDR3 contains 12 residues. Germline CDR1 KGHSH, CDR2 LQKENI. The V end lost 6 bases, the J end lost 0 bases, and 5 bases lay between the germline ends. This chain's CDR3 is CASSPYQETQYF. DNA of the CDR3: TGTGCCAGCTCCCCTTACCAAGAGACCCAGTACTTC.

V and J are TRBV2 and TRBJ2-1, with 11 positions matching TRBD2. J gave up 9 bases and V 8 bases, and 12 bases lay outside the gene matches. Germline CDR1 SNHLY, CDR2 FYNNEI. This CDR3 is built from 15 residues. CDR3 sequence: CASATESSGRSEQFF. DNA of the CDR3: TGTGCCAGCGCAACGGAGTCTAGCGGGAGGTCTGAGCAGTTCTTC. Full variable domain (remainder filled in from reference TRBV2 and TRBJ2-1): EPEVTQTPSHQVTQMGQEVILRCVPISNHLYFYWYRQILGQKVEFLVSFYNNEISEKSEIFDDQFSVERPDGSNFTLKIRSTKLEDSAMYFCASATESSGRSEQFFGPGTRLTVL.

This chain connects TRBV10-2 to TRBJ2-7; 10 bases line up with TRBD1. Trimming removed 11 bases from V and 3 bases from J; junction bases left unmatched: 7. CDR1 WSHSY and CDR2 SAAADI come from the germline V gene. CDR3 length: 13 amino acids. This chain's CDR3 is CAARQGAVYEQYF. The CDR3 bases are TGCGCCGCACGACAGGGGGCGGTCTACGAGCAGTACTTC.

This sequence joins TRBV4-1 and TRBJ2-3; D is unclear. CDR3 size: 15 residues. Trimming took off 2 bases at V and 0 bases at J, with 9 bases between the two ends. CDR1 and CDR2 from the germline V gene are MGHRA and YSYEKL. This CDR3 is CASSQYSTSTDTQYF. The DNA for the CDR3 is TGCGCCAGCAGCCAATACTCAACTAGCACAGATACGCAGTATTTT.

The CDR3 nucleotides read TGTGCCAGCAGCCAAGTATCCCTAACTAGCGGGTGGCGGAGCTCCTACGAGCAGTACTTC. It specifies CASSQVSLTSGWRSSYEQYF. V usage is TRBV14 and J usage is TRBJ2-7; 9 bases fit TRBD2. V lost 1 base, J lost 0 bases, and 16 bases stayed unmatched. CDR3 length: 20 amino acids. The germline V gene has CDR1 SGHDN and CDR2 FVKESK.

This clone was observed a single time. V gene TRBV18 combines with J gene TRBJ1-6, with 9 positions matching TRBD1. Looked up from germline, CDR1 is KGHSH and CDR2 is LQKENI. The CDR3 covers 17 residues. J was trimmed by 5 bases and V by 1 base; bases with no gene match: 6. The DNA for the CDR3 is TGTGCCAGCTCACCACGAACAGGGGGCCGGGATAATTCACCCCTCCACTTT. The encoded protein is CASSPRTGGRDNSPLHF.

The rearrangement links TRBV6-5 to TRBJ2-1; D is unresolved. The CDR3 is made up of 15 amino acids. Trimming took 5 bases from V and 7 from J, leaving 18 bases between them. Germline V gives CDR1 MNHEY, CDR2 SVGAGI. CDR3 loop: CASSQPSRVVNEQFF. The CDR3 DNA reads TGTGCCAGCAGTCAACCCTCACGCGTGGTTAATGAGCAGTTCTTC.